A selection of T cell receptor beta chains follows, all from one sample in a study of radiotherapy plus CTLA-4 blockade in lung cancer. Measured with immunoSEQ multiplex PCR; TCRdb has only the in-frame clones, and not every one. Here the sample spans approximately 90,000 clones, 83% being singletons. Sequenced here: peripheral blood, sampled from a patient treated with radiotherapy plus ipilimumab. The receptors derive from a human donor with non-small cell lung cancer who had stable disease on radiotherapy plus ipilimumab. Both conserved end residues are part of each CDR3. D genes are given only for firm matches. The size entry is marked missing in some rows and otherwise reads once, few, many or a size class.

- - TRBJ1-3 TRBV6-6 TGTGCCAGCAGTTACTCGAGTGAAGGAAACACCATATATTTT CASSYSSEGNTIYF
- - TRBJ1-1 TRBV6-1 TGTGCCAGCAGTGAAATGCCTCCGCCTGAAGCTTTCTTT CASSEMPPPEAFF
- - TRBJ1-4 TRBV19 TGTGCCAGTAGTATAGGAACAGGACTTGCAACTAATGAAAAACTGTTTTTT CASSIGTGLATNEKLFF
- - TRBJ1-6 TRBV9 TGTGCCAGCAGCGGACAGGTCCCCTCCCCGTTGAATTCACCCCTCCACTTT CASSGQVPSPLNSPLHF
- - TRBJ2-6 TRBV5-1 TGCGCCAGCAGTCCCAATGTTATATCTGGGGCCAACGTCCTGACTTTC CASSPNVISGANVLTF
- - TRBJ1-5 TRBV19 TGTGCCAGTAGTATGGGGACACATAGCAATCAGCCCCAGCATTTT CASSMGTHSNQPQHF
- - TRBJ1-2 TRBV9 TGTGCCAGCAGCGTACAACTCGATCCCTCTTGGGGCGCCTATGGCTACACCTTC CASSVQLDPSWGAYGYTF
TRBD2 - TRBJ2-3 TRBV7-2 TGTGCCAGCAGCTGGACTAGCGGGAGAACAGATACGCAGTATTTT CASSWTSGRTDTQYF
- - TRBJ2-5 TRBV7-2 TGTGCCAGCAGCCCCCAGAAGTCCCTCCAAGAGACCCAGTACTTC CASSPQKSLQETQYF
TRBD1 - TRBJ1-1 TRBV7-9 TGTGCCAGCAGCTTTCTAACAGGGGTGAACACTGAAGCTTTCTTT CASSFLTGVNTEAFF
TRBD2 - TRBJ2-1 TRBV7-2 TGTGCCAGCAGCGCGGAGGGGCTAGCGGGGAATGAGCAGTTCTTC CASSAEGLAGNEQFF
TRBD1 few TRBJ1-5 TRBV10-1 TGCGCCAGCAGTGAAAGGGGGCATCAGCCCCAGCATTTT CASSERGHQPQHF
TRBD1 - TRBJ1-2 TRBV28 TGTGCCAGCGACGAGCAACAGGGGGTAAACTATGGCTACACCTTC CASDEQQGVNYGYTF
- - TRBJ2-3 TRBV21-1 TGTGCCAGCAGATGTAACAGGGGGCACTCAGATACGCAGTATTTT CASRCNRGHSDTQYF
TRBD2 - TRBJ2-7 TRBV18 TGTGCCAGCTCTAGCCCGGGACTAGCGGAACCCTACGAGCAGTACTTC CASSSPGLAEPYEQYF
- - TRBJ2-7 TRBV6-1 TGTGCCAGCATGAGGGCGGTGGGGCCGGACGAGCAGTACTTC CASMRAVGPDEQYF
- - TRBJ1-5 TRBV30 TGTGCCTGGAGTACAGGGATCCAGCCCCAGCATTTT CAWSTGIQPQHF
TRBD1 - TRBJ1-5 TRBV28 TGTGCCACCCGGGACAGGGGGCCTAATCAGCCCCAGCATTTT CATRDRGPNQPQHF
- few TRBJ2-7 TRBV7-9 TGTGCCAGCAGCTTAGACACCTCCTACGAGCAGTACTTC CASSLDTSYEQYF
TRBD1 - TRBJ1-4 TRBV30 TGTGCCTATTCAGGGGGGACTACAACTAATGAAAAACTGTTTTTT CAYSGGTTTNEKLFF
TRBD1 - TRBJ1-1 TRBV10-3 TGTGCCACCCGGCGTAAGGACAGGCCGGGCGCTGAAGCTTTCTTT CATRRKDRPGAEAFF
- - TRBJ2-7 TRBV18 TGTGCCAGCTCACCGGAAGGGAGCTACGAGCAGTACTTC CASSPEGSYEQYF
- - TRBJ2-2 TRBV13 TGTGCCAGCAGCTTTCGGGACACCGGGGAGCTGTTTTTT CASSFRDTGELFF
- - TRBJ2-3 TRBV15 TGTGCCACCAGCCCTCCCGCGGCCCTCGGGACACTCTATTTT CATSPPAALGTLYF
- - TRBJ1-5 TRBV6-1 TGTGCCAGCGAGAGGGGTTTCTCTCAGCCCCAGCATTTT CASERGFSQPQHF
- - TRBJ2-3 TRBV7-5 TGTGCCAGAAGCAAGTTGGCGCTAGAAGGCACAGATACGCAGTATTTT CARSKLALEGTDTQYF
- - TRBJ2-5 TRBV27 TGTGCCAGCAGCCGAGGACTGTACGAAGAGACCCAGTACTTC CASSRGLYEETQYF
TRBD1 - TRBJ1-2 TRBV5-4 TGTGCCAGCAGCTTGGAACGGACAGGGGGCTTCGGCTACACCTTC CASSLERTGGFGYTF
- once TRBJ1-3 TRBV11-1 TGTGCCAGCAGCTTAGCCGCAGCCTTCTCTGGAAACACCATATATTTT CASSLAAAFSGNTIYF
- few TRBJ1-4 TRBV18 TGTGCCAGCTCACCAAAGACGGGATTTAGTGAAAAACTGTTTTTT CASSPKTGFSEKLFF
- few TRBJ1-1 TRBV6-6 TGTGCCAGCAGTTACTCAGGGGTCACTGAAGCTTTCTTT CASSYSGVTEAFF
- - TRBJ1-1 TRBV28 TGTGCCAGCAGTTTAGGACGGAGCAACACTGAAGCTTTCTTT CASSLGRSNTEAFF